Listed here is a single T cell receptor beta chain. The data stem from a study of T cell responses to AZD1222 COVID-19 vaccine. The CDR3 contains 13 residues. Trimming removed 2 bases from V and 6 bases from J, with 8 bases in between. Germline V gene data show CDR1 as KGHSH and CDR2 as LQKENI. Method: immunoSEQ multiplex PCR; TCRdb's copy keeps in-frame clones and lacks some. Altogether 70,000 to 95,000 clones are present, roughly 90% being singletons, with the ten largest covering less than 3.5%. This material consisted of peripheral blood, taken on day 0 of MenACWY control vaccination. The gene calls are TRBV18 and TRBJ1-5, with D possibly being TRBD1 (6 bases). This clonotype was obtained from an adult in good health. The DNA for the CDR3 is TGTGCCAGCTCACCAGAAGGGGGTCAGCCCCAGCATTTT. This sequence encodes CASSPEGGQPQHF.